The 7 T cell receptor beta chains reported below all come from one sample, sequenced in a study of T cell repertoires in cytomegalovirus infection (dated by TCRdb to between 2018 and 2020). The instrument was an Illumina HiSeq 1500. TCRdb cleaned the public reads at Q25 with fastp, built clones with MiXCR and kept in-frame beta chains. Rows matching on CDR3 protein sequence are summarized as one entry with the most common DNA and genes. The sample table lists over 200,000 distinct CDR3 sequences, roughly 15% of them with a count of one. The ten largest clones add up to roughly 8.9% of the sample. Sequenced material: PBMCs. The source is a human donor in good health (CMV status not recorded). Some clones in this sample may be carry-over from other donors' samples.

Concerning this clonotype itself: No conserved phenylalanine or tryptophan is present at the end of the CDR3, so a read error is the likely explanation. V is TRBV10-3 and J is TRBJ2-1; no firm D call. The V gene's germline CDR1 is ENHRY and CDR2 SYGVKD. Trimming removed 4 bases at V and 9 bases at J, with 16 bases between. The CDR3 covers 14 residues. CDR3: CAISAVNDESEQFY. CDR3 coding DNA: TGTGCCATCAGTGCGGTAAACGATGAGAGTGAGCAGTTCTAC.

This clonotype was found many times. A read error may produce the germline difference seen at one junction end. This rearrangement joins TRBV28 to TRBJ2-1, with TRBD1 identical over 7 bases. The germline CDR1 and CDR2 sequences are MDHEN and SYDVKM. The CDR3 length is 13 residues. CDR3 DNA sequence: TGTGCCAGCAGTTTGGAGGACAGGTATTTCATGGTCTTC. This gives the protein CASSLEDRYFMVF.

Ten or more counts support this clonotype. V is TRBV7-2 and J is TRBJ2-5, with 10 positions matching TRBD1. Looked up from germline, CDR1 is SGHTA and CDR2 is FQGNSA. The CDR3 is 15 residues long. Trimming took 1 base from V and 5 from J; bases not matched to a gene: 4. The CDR3 spells CASSLGQGAGETQYF. CDR3 coding DNA: TGTGCCAGCAGCTTAGGACAGGGGGCTGGGGAGACCCAGTACTTC.

This clonotype has only a few counts. The chain has TRBV5-4 and TRBJ1-3; D may be TRBD1 (5 bases). Germline assignment: CDR1 SGHNT and CDR2 YYREEE (reference sequence). The CDR3 has 14 amino acids. Trimming shortened V by 1 base and J by 2 bases, and 7 bases separated the two germline ends. The DNA of the CDR3 is TGTGCCAGCAGCTTGAAGGGGACTGGAAACACCATATATTTT. Its protein is CASSLKGTGNTIYF.

The J gene is TRBJ2-7, the V gene TRBV5-1; 11 bases match TRBD2. This CDR3 contains 18 residues. Germline V gene lookup returns CDR1 SGHRS and CDR2 YFSETQ. V lost 0 bases and J lost 5; bases outside the gene matches: 13. DNA for the CDR3: TGCGCCAGCAGCTTGGTTACTAGCGGGAGCCTCCCGGTCCACGAGCAGTACTTC. This codes for CASSLVTSGSLPVHEQYF. The full variable domain, completed using reference TRBV5-1 and TRBJ2-7, is KAGVTQTPRYLIKTRGQQVTLSCSPISGHRSVSWYQQTPGQGLQFLFEYFSETQRNKGNFPGRFSGRQFSNSRSEMNVSTLELGDSALYLCASSLVTSGSLPVHEQYFGPGTRLTVT.

Regarding this clonotype: A single base separates this from a much larger clone, so it may be a read error. The genes are TRBV7-4 and TRBJ2-5, with D perhaps matching TRBD2 (6 bases). The CDR3 has 15 residues. Germline V lookup: CDR1 SGHVT, CDR2 SQSDAQ. Trimming took off 5 bases at V and 3 bases at J, with 16 bases between the two ends. The CDR3 loop is CASSDIGGVKETQYF. The CDR3 DNA reads as TGTGCCAGCAGCGATATTGGAGGGGTAAAAGAGACCCAGTACTTC. The variable domain in full, completed from reference TRBV7-4 and TRBJ2-5, reads GAGVSQSPRYKVAKRGRDVALRCDSISGHVTLYWYRQTLGQGSEVLTYSQSDAQRDKSGRPSGRFSAERPERSVSTLKIQRTEQGDSAVYLCASSDIGGVKETQYFGPGTRLLVL.

The chain recombines TRBV7-9 with TRBJ2-7; TRBD1 is a possible D gene (6 bases). The germline V gene encodes CDR1 SEHNR and CDR2 FQNEAQ (reference sequence). V dropped 5 bases and J dropped 3 bases, with 14 bases sitting between them. The length of the CDR3 is 14 residues. CDR3 sequence: CASSERQASYEQYF. The DNA for the CDR3 is TGTGCCAGCAGCGAGAGACAGGCTAGCTACGAGCAGTACTTC.